A selection of T cell receptor beta chains follows, all from one sample in a study of blood T cell repertoires in COVID-19. Using immunoSEQ multiplex PCR, the repertoire was profiled, and TCRdb retains in-frame clones only, with some absent. The data hold around 320,000 clones, with 89% observed a single time. What was sequenced was peripheral blood. The receptors originated from a woman aged 25-40 years with COVID-19, enrolled during active disease. The CDR3 runs from the conserved cysteine through the conserved F or W. The order of the fields is D gene, V gene, clone size, J gene, CDR3 protein, CDR3 DNA. A D gene is named only where the DNA matches it firmly. Clone size, where shown, is once, few, many, or a class for clones that have expanded.

.,TRBV6-5,.,TRBJ1-1,CASSSRGGGTEAFF,TGTGCCAGCAGTTCGCGGGGAGGGGGGACTGAAGCTTTCTTT
TRBD1,TRBV18,.,TRBJ1-1,CASSLRQGETTEAFF,TGTGCCAGCTCACTCCGACAGGGGGAAACAACTGAAGCTTTCTTT
.,TRBV19,.,TRBJ1-4,CASTPVGASNEKLFF,TGTGCCAGTACCCCGGTAGGAGCGAGTAACGAAAAACTGTTTTTT
TRBD1,TRBV14,.,TRBJ2-5,CASSLGQGAATETQYF,TGTGCCAGCAGCCTCGGACAGGGGGCAGCGACGGAGACCCAGTACTTC
.,TRBV5-1,.,TRBJ1-5,CASNLRTVKGNQPQHF,TGCGCCAGCAACCTTCGGACAGTCAAGGGGAATCAGCCCCAGCATTTT
TRBD1,TRBV14,.,TRBJ1-2,CASSQVGRGQKDGYTF,TGTGCCAGCAGCCAAGTAGGAAGGGGGCAAAAGGATGGCTACACCTTC
.,TRBV11-1,.,TRBJ2-7,CASSFFTSAYYEQYF,TGTGCCAGCAGCTTTTTTACCTCTGCCTACTACGAGCAGTACTTC
TRBD2,TRBV12-3/TRBV12-4,few,TRBJ2-1,CASRLSSGGAFF,TGTGCCAGCAGGTTATCTAGCGGGGGTGCGTTCTTC
TRBD1,TRBV27,few,TRBJ2-7,CASSPWTGYSYEQYF,TGTGCCAGCAGCCCATGGACAGGTTACTCCTACGAGCAGTACTTC
.,TRBV19,.,TRBJ1-4,CATNRAGNGEKLFF,TGTGCCACCAACCGGGCGGGGAACGGTGAAAAACTGTTTTTT
TRBD1,TRBV7-9,once,TRBJ1-2,CASSVLTGGDGYTF,TGTGCCAGCAGCGTTTTAACAGGGGGCGATGGCTACACCTTC
TRBD2,TRBV7-2,.,TRBJ2-1,CASSLGPSGGRSRFF,TGTGCCAGCAGCTTAGGGCCTAGCGGGGGCCGAAGCAGGTTCTTC
.,TRBV7-2,.,TRBJ1-5,CASSSQGNQPQHF,TGTGCCAGCAGTTCCCAGGGTAACCAGCCCCAGCATTTT
TRBD1,TRBV27,.,TRBJ1-2,CASSFIGGDGYTF,TGTGCCAGCAGTTTTATAGGGGGCGATGGCTACACCTTC
TRBD2,TRBV4-1,few,TRBJ2-7,CASSQGPRGGAYEQYF,TGCGCCAGCAGCCAAGGTCCGCGGGGGGGAGCCTACGAGCAGTACTTC
.,TRBV5-1,.,TRBJ1-1,CASSLDTEGIGAFF,TGCGCCAGCAGCTTGGATACGGAAGGTATCGGGGCTTTCTTT
TRBD1,TRBV27,.,TRBJ1-5,CASTWGQGIGNQPQHF,TGTGCCAGCACTTGGGGACAGGGGATTGGGAATCAGCCCCAGCATTTT
.,TRBV12-5,.,TRBJ1-2,CASGSGPANYGYTF,TGTGCTAGTGGTTCAGGGCCGGCTAACTATGGCTACACCTTC
.,TRBV5-1,.,TRBJ1-1,CASRGQNTEAFF,TGCGCCAGCAGGGGGCAGAACACTGAAGCTTTCTTT
TRBD1,TRBV4-1,.,TRBJ2-2,CASSPRTGGTGELFF,TGCGCCAGCAGCCCGAGGACAGGGGGCACCGGGGAGCTGTTTTTT
.,TRBV28,.,TRBJ1-2,CASTTGIYGYTF,TGTGCCAGCACAACAGGTATCTATGGCTACACCTTC
.,TRBV10-1,.,TRBJ1-1,CASSDNFLRTEAFF,TGCGCCAGCAGTGACAATTTTTTGAGAACTGAAGCTTTCTTT
.,TRBV5-1,once,TRBJ1-6,CASSPTSRDSPLHF,TGCGCCAGCAGCCCCACGAGTCGGGATTCACCCCTCCACTTT
TRBD1,TRBV6-5,.,TRBJ1-5,CASSYGQGNQPQHF,TGTGCCAGCAGCTACGGACAGGGCAATCAGCCCCAGCATTTT
.,TRBV29-1,.,TRBJ2-1,CSVGTSPEQFF,TGCAGCGTTGGGACTTCCCCGGAGCAGTTCTTC
.,TRBV12-3/TRBV12-4,.,TRBJ2-7,CASSYSSYEQYF,TGTGCCAGCAGCTATAGCTCCTACGAGCAGTACTTC
.,TRBV2,.,TRBJ1-1,CASRGQVGSSAFF,TGTGCCAGCAGGGGGCAGGTGGGGTCATCAGCTTTCTTT
.,TRBV18,.,TRBJ2-6,CASSPPRVSGANVLTF,TGTGCCAGCTCACCACCGAGAGTGTCTGGGGCCAACGTCCTGACTTTC
TRBD1,TRBV5-1,.,TRBJ1-2,CASSPGPGTGNGYTF,TGCGCCAGCAGCCCCGGTCCCGGGACAGGGAATGGCTACACCTTC
TRBD1,TRBV5-1,.,TRBJ2-7,CASSLEGTGAEQYF,TGCGCCAGCAGCTTGGAAGGGACAGGGGCCGAGCAGTACTTC
TRBD2,TRBV6-6,.,TRBJ2-1,CASSFTSGGYNEQFF,TGTGCCAGCAGCTTCACTAGCGGGGGCTACAATGAGCAGTTCTTC
.,TRBV19,.,TRBJ2-3,CASSSGRGYTDTQYF,TGTGCCAGTAGTAGCGGGCGGGGATACACAGATACGCAGTATTTT
.,TRBV5-6,.,TRBJ1-1,CASRISGVYTEAFF,TGTGCCAGCAGAATATCGGGTGTGTACACTGAAGCTTTCTTT
TRBD2,TRBV18,.,TRBJ2-3,CASSPTTSGVGADTQYF,TGTGCCAGCTCACCTACCACTAGCGGGGTAGGTGCAGATACGCAGTATTTT
TRBD1,TRBV3-1/TRBV3-2,.,TRBJ1-6,CASSQAGGGSPLHF,TGTGCCAGCAGCCAAGCAGGGGGTGGGTCACCCCTCCACTTT
TRBD1,TRBV11-2,.,TRBJ2-2,CASSLAGGRYTGELFF,TGTGCCAGCAGCTTAGCAGGGGGCAGGTACACCGGGGAGCTGTTTTTT
TRBD2,TRBV4-1,.,TRBJ2-3,CASSQAPSGGAADTQYF,TGCGCCAGCAGCCAAGCGCCTAGCGGGGGGGCCGCAGATACGCAGTATTTT
TRBD1,TRBV6-5,.,TRBJ1-1,CASSHRDRGTEAFF,TGTGCCAGCAGTCACCGGGACAGGGGCACTGAAGCTTTCTTT
TRBD1,TRBV6-5,.,TRBJ2-7,CASSYSRAGGNEQYF,TGTGCCAGCAGTTACTCGAGGGCAGGGGGCAACGAGCAGTACTTC
.,TRBV28,.,TRBJ1-6,CASGLLNNSPLHF,TGTGCCAGCGGGCTCCTAAATAATTCACCCCTCCACTTT
TRBD2,TRBV15,.,TRBJ2-7,CATSRDLAGFYEQYF,TGTGCCACCAGCAGAGATCTAGCGGGGTTCTACGAGCAGTACTTC
TRBD2,TRBV11-3,once,TRBJ2-1,CASSPGLAGVNEQFF,TGTGCCAGCAGTCCAGGACTAGCGGGGGTAAATGAGCAGTTCTTC
TRBD1,TRBV5-5,.,TRBJ2-1,CASSTPGTGVINEQFF,TGTGCCAGCAGTACACCCGGGACAGGGGTCATCAATGAGCAGTTCTTC
TRBD1,TRBV4-1,.,TRBJ1-3,CASSPLLWDREAGNTIYF,TGCGCCAGCAGCCCCTTACTCTGGGACAGGGAGGCCGGAAACACCATATATTTT
TRBD1,TRBV19,.,TRBJ1-1,CASRQGGREAFF,TGTGCCAGTAGACAGGGGGGTCGGGAAGCTTTCTTT
TRBD1,TRBV12-5,.,TRBJ2-1,CASGLDPGWAGGRNEQFF,TGTGCTAGTGGTTTGGACCCGGGATGGGCAGGGGGCCGCAATGAGCAGTTCTTC
.,TRBV4-1,.,TRBJ2-7,CASSLAGSASAHLEQYF,TGCGCCAGCAGCCTTGCCGGGTCGGCTAGCGCTCACCTAGAGCAGTACTTC
.,TRBV4-1,.,TRBJ1-5,CASSHGRQNQPQHF,TGCGCCAGCAGCCACGGAAGACAGAATCAGCCCCAGCATTTT
.,TRBV7-8,.,TRBJ1-1,CASSSGRGPMNTEAFF,TGTGCCAGCAGCTCCGGGAGGGGTCCGATGAACACTGAAGCTTTCTTT